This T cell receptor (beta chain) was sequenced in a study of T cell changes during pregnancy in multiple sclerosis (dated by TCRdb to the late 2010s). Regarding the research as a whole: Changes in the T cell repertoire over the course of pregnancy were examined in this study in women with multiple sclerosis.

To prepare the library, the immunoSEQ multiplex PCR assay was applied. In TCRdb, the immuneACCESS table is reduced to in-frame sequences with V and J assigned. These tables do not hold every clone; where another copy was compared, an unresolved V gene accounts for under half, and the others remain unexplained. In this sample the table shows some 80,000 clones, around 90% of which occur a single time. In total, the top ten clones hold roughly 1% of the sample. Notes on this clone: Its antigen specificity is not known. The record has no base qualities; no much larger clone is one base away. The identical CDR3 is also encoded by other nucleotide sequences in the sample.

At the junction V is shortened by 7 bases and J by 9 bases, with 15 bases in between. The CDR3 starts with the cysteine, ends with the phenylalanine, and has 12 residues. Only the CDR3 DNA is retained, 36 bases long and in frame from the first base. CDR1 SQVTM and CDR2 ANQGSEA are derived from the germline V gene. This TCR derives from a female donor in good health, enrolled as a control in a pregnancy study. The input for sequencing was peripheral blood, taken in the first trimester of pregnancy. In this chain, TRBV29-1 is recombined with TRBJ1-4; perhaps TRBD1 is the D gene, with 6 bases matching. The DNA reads TGCAGCGCGACATTGACAGGACAAAAACTGTTTTTT. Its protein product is CSATLTGQKLFF.